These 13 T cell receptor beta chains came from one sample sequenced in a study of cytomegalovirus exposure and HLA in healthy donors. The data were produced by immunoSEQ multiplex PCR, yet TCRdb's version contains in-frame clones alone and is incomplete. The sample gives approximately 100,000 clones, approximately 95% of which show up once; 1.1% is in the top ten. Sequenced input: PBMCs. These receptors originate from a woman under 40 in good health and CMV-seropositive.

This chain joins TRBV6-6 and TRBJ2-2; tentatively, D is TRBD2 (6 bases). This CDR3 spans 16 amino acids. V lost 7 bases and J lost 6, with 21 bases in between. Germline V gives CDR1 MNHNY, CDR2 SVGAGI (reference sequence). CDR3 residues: CASIKGLAGMPGELFF. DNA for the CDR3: TGTGCCAGCATCAAAGGCTTGGCGGGGATGCCCGGGGAGCTGTTTTTT.

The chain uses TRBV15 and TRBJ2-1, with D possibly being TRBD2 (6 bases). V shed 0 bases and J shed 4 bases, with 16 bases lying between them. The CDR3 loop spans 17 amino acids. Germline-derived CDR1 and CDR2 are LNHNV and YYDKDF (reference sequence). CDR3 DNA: TGTGCCACCAGCAGAGATCATCAAGCGGGCGGTTACAATGAGCAGTTCTTC. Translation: CATSRDHQAGGYNEQFF. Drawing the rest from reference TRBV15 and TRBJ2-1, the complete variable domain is DAMVIQNPRYQVTQFGKPVTLSCSQTLNHNVMYWYQQKSSQAPKLLFHYYDKDFNNEADTPDNFQSRRPNTSFCFLDIRSPGLGDTAMYLCATSRDHQAGGYNEQFFGPGTRLTVL.

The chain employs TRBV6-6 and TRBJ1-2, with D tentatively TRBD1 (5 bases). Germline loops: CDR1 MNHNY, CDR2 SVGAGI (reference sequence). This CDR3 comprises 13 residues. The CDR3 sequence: CAIRGTINYGYTF. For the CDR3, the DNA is TGTGCGATTCGGGGGACTATTAACTATGGCTACACCTTC.

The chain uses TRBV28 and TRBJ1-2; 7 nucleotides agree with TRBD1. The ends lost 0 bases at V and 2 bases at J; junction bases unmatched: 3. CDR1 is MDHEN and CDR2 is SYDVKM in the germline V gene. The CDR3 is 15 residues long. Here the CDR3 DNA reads TGTGCCAGCAGTTTATGGGGACAGATCAACTATGGCTACACCTTC. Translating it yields CASSLWGQINYGYTF.

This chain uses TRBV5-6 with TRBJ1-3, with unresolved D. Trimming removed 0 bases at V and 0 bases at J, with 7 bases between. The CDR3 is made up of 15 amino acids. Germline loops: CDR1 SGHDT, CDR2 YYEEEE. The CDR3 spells CASSLGRPSGNTIYF. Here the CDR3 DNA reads TGTGCCAGCAGCTTGGGCAGGCCCTCTGGAAACACCATATATTTT.

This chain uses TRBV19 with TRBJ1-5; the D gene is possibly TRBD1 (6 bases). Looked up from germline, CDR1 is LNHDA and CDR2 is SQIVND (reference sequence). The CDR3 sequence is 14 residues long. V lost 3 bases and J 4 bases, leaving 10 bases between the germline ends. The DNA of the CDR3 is TGTGCCAGTAGTATTTGGGGGCCTAATCAGCCCCAGCATTTT. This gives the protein CASSIWGPNQPQHF.

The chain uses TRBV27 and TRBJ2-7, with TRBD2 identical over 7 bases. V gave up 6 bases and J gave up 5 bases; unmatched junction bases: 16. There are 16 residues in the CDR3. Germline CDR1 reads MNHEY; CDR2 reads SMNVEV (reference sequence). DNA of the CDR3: TGTGCCAGCAGACAGACCTGGGTGAGCGGGATGGACGAGCAGTACTTC. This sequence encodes CASRQTWVSGMDEQYF.

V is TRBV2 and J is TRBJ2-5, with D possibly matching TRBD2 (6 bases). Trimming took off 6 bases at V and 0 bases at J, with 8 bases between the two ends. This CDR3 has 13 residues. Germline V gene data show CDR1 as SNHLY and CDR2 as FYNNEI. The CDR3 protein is CASSRDYQETQYF. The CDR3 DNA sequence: TGTGCCAGCAGCCGGGACTACCAAGAGACCCAGTACTTC. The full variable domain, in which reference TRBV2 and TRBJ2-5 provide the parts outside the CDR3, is EPEVTQTPSHQVTQMGQEVILRCVPISNHLYFYWYRQILGQKVEFLVSFYNNEISEKSEIFDDQFSVERPDGSNFTLKIRSTKLEDSAMYFCASSRDYQETQYFGPGTRLLVL.

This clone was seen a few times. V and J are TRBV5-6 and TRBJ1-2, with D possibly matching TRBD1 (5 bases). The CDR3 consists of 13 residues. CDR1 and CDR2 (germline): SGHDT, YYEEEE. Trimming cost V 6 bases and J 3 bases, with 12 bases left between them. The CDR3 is CASTLGVDYGYTF. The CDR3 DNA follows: TGTGCCAGCACTTTAGGGGTAGACTATGGCTACACCTTC.

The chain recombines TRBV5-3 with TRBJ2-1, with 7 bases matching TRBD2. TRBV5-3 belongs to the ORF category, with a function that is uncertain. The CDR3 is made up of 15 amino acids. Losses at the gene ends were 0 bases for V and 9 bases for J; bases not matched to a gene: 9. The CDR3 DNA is TGTGCCAGAAGCTTGGAACTAGCGAGATTGCCTGAGCAGTTCTTC. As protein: CARSLELARLPEQFF.

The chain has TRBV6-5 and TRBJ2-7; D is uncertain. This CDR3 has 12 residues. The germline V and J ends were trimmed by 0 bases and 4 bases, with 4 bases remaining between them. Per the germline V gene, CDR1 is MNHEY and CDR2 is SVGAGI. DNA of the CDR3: TGTGCCAGCAGTTACTCTAAATACGAGCAGTACTTC. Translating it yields CASSYSKYEQYF.

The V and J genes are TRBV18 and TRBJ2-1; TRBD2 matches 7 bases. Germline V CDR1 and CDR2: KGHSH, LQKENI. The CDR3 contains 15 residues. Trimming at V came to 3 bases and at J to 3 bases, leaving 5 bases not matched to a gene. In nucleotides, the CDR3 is TGTGCCAGCTCACCGGTAGCGGGCAACTACAATGAGCAGTTCTTC. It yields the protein CASSPVAGNYNEQFF.

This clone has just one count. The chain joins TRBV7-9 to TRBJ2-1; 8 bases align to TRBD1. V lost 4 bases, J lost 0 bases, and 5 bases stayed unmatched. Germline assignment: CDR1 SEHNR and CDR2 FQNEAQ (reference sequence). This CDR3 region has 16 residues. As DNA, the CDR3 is TGTGCCAGCAGCTCGAGGACAGGGAGCTCCTACAATGAGCAGTTCTTC. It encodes CASSSRTGSSYNEQFF.